This is a list of T cell receptor beta chains from one sample in a study of CD8 T cells in ankylosing spondylitis. TCRdb re-analysed the 5' RACE reads in MiXCR, keeping a single row per CDR3 protein. The sample shows roughly 200,000 distinct CDR3 sequences, about 13% of them seen only once. Input material: blood, either unsorted or a sorted T cell fraction (not recorded which). The receptors shown here come from a male donor with ankylosing spondylitis or in good health (not recorded which). Both conserved end residues are part of each CDR3. The order of the fields is J gene, clone size, V gene, D gene, CDR3 DNA, CDR3 protein. D genes are given only for firm matches. Expanded clones get a size class; other rows say once, few or many, or leave the size out.

TRBJ2-4,few,TRBV20-1,TRBD2,TGCAGTGCTGAGAGCGGGAGGAACATCATTCAGTACTTC,CSAESGRNIIQYF
TRBJ1-1,-,TRBV10-2,-,TGCGCCAGCAGCTACTTAGATGAAGCTTTCTTT,CASSYLDEAFF
TRBJ2-2,many,TRBV29-1,-,TGCAGCGTTGAAGATTTCGGGGTCACCGGGGAGCTGTTTTTT,CSVEDFGVTGELFF
TRBJ2-3,few,TRBV27,TRBD2,TGTGCCAGCAGTCCCCATACGGGACTAGCGGGGTCCACAGATACGCAGTATTTT,CASSPHTGLAGSTDTQYF
TRBJ2-3,-,TRBV6-6,-,TGTGCCAGCATGACCGCCACAGATACGCAGTATTTT,CASMTATDTQYF
TRBJ1-1,many,TRBV12-3/TRBV12-4,-,TGTGCCAGCAGTTTGGGCCGGGGCACTGAAGCTTTCTTT,CASSLGRGTEAFF
TRBJ2-1,-,TRBV11-3,-,TGTGCCAGCACCCGGTCTCCTTCCTACAATGAGCAGTTCTTC,CASTRSPSYNEQFF
TRBJ2-1,few,TRBV4-1,-,TGCGCCAGCAGCCAACCGGGACATGACAATGAGCAGTTCTTC,CASSQPGHDNEQFF
TRBJ2-7,-,TRBV6-1,TRBD1,TGTGCCAGCAGTGAACGGGACAGGGTCTACGAGCAGTACTTC,CASSERDRVYEQYF
TRBJ1-6,-,TRBV27,-,TGTGCCAGCAGTTCTGGGACTTGGGGGAATTCACCCCTCCACTTT,CASSSGTWGNSPLHF
TRBJ1-4,-,TRBV6-1,-,TGTGCCAGCAGTGAACTTACTGGGGGAGAACTGTTTTTT,CASSELTGGELFF
TRBJ2-7,few,TRBV6-2/TRBV6-3,TRBD2,TGTGCCAGCAGTTACAGGAGCGGGAGGTCCTACGAGCAGTACTTC,CASSYRSGRSYEQYF
TRBJ2-7,many,TRBV12-3/TRBV12-4,-,TGTGCCAGCAGTTTCAGGCGCCTGGGCGTCTACGAGCAGTACTTC,CASSFRRLGVYEQYF
TRBJ2-7,once,TRBV19,TRBD1,TGTGCCAGTAGTATTCGACAGGGCTACGAGCAGTACTTC,CASSIRQGYEQYF
TRBJ2-7,-,TRBV20-1,TRBD2,TGCAGTGCTAGAGATCCTAGCGGGAGTATAGGGGGGGACGAGCAGTACTTC,CSARDPSGSIGGDEQYF
TRBJ2-7,few,TRBV7-2,-,TGTGCCAGCAGCTACGGCGGGCTAAACCAGTACGAGCAGTACTTC,CASSYGGLNQYEQYF
TRBJ2-3,few,TRBV9,-,TGTGCCAGCAGCGTAGGATGGGGGGCCACAGATACGCAGTATTTT,CASSVGWGATDTQYF